These 13 T cell receptor beta chains came from one sample sequenced in a study of T cell clones after liver transplantation. The assay was immunoSEQ multiplex PCR, and TCRdb's table has in-frame clones only and misses some. The table shows about 75,000 clones, with around 84% occurring only once. This specimen was CD4+ T cells from blood, taken around 50 months after liver transplant. Source of these receptors: a human patient who received a liver transplant. The T cells may come from the graft donor.

The chain carries TRBV7-9 and TRBJ2-1; TRBD2 aligns across 10 bases. Looked up from germline, CDR1 is SEHNR and CDR2 is FQNEAQ (reference sequence). V lost 4 bases, J lost 6 bases, and 9 bases stayed unmatched. The CDR3 extends over 16 amino acids. The chain's CDR3 is CASSSSSGSLGNEQFF. The DNA for the CDR3 is TGTGCCAGCAGCTCGTCTAGCGGGAGCTTGGGCAATGAGCAGTTCTTC.

This clone was seen a handful of times. V and J are TRBV7-9 and TRBJ1-1, with TRBD1 matching over 7 bases. Germline lookup yields CDR1 SEHNR and CDR2 FQNEAQ (reference sequence). CDR3 length: 16 amino acids. V dropped 5 bases and J dropped 0; count of bases not matched to a gene: 9. This chain's CDR3 is CASSKTDRTMNTEAFF. CDR3 sequence (DNA): TGTGCCAGCAGCAAAACGGACAGGACAATGAACACTGAAGCTTTCTTT.

The rearrangement uses TRBV11-2 and TRBJ2-5; 7 nucleotides line up with TRBD2. V lost 0 bases to trimming and J lost 7 bases; unmatched junction nucleotides: 17. Germline assignment: CDR1 SGHAT and CDR2 FQNNGV. This CDR3 spans 18 amino acids. The CDR3 is CASSLEAAGVASDATQYF. The CDR3 DNA reads as TGTGCCAGCAGCTTAGAAGCCGCGGGGGTGGCTAGCGATGCGACCCAGTACTTC.

This clone came up once. The CDR3 region has the DNA TGTGCCAGCAGCGATACAAGGACAGGGGAGAATTCACCCCTCCACTTT. Its protein product is CASSDTRTGENSPLHF. The rearrangement joins TRBV5-4 to TRBJ1-6; TRBD1 matches 9 bases. The V gene end was trimmed by 4 bases and the J gene end by 7 bases; junction bases not matched to a gene: 9. The germline V gene has CDR1 SGHNT and CDR2 YYREEE (reference sequence). The CDR3 sequence is 16 residues long. The full variable domain, completed using reference TRBV5-4 and TRBJ1-6, is ETGVTQSPTHLIKTRGQQVTLRCSSQSGHNTVSWYQQALGQGPQFIFQYYREEENGRGNFPPRFSGLQFPNYSSELNVNALELDDSALYLCASSDTRTGENSPLHFGNGTRLTVT.

This chain joins TRBV7-2 and TRBJ1-6, with no clear D. Trimming cost V 1 base and J 8 bases, with 9 bases left between them. This CDR3 is built from 14 residues. Germline V CDR1 and CDR2: SGHTA, FQGNSA. CDR3 residues: CASSLGGSHSPLHF. In DNA, the CDR3 is TGTGCCAGCAGCTTAGGGGGATCTCATTCACCCCTCCACTTT.

This chain links TRBV6-1 with TRBJ2-5; D uncertain. Germline loops: CDR1 MNHNS, CDR2 SASEGT. The V end lost 5 bases, the J end lost 5 bases, and 6 bases lay between the germline ends. The CDR3 is made up of 11 amino acids. CDR3 amino acids: CASSTRETQYF. In nucleotides, the CDR3 is TGTGCCAGCAGTACCAGGGAGACCCAGTACTTC.

J is TRBJ2-7 and V is TRBV10-2, with D possibly TRBD1 on 6 matching bases. The V gene lost 2 bases and the J gene lost 4 bases, with 15 bases spanning the gap. The CDR3 is 15 amino acids. In germline, CDR1 is WSHSY, CDR2 SAAADI. This chain's CDR3 is CASSEVAGDRYEQYF. In DNA form, the CDR3 reads TGCGCCAGCAGTGAGGTGGCAGGGGATCGATACGAGCAGTACTTC.

The chain combines TRBV7-3 with TRBJ2-2; D may be TRBD1 or TRBD2 (5 bases each). CDR1 is SGHTA and CDR2 is FQGTGA in the germline V gene. CDR3 length equals 16 residues. The ends were cut back, 2 bases at V and 4 bases at J, with 14 bases in the middle. CDR3 coding DNA: TGTGCCAGCAGCTTAGGGGGTTCTGGGGCCACCGGGGAGCTGTTTTTT. It codes for CASSLGGSGATGELFF.

The rearrangement joins TRBV5-1 to TRBJ2-7; tentatively, D is TRBD1 (5 bases). The germline V and J ends were trimmed by 0 bases and 3 bases, with 13 bases remaining between them. The CDR3 loop spans 15 amino acids. Germline loops: CDR1 SGHRS, CDR2 YFSETQ. CDR3 amino acids: CASSLEVTASYEQYF. The CDR3 coding sequence is TGCGCCAGCAGCTTGGAGGTGACAGCGAGCTACGAGCAGTACTTC. The variable domain in full, with the rest retrieved from reference TRBV5-1 and TRBJ2-7, is KAGVTQTPRYLIKTRGQQVTLSCSPISGHRSVSWYQQTPGQGLQFLFEYFSETQRNKGNFPGRFSGRQFSNSRSEMNVSTLELGDSALYLCASSLEVTASYEQYFGPGTRLTVT.

The V gene is TRBV28, the J gene TRBJ1-1, with D possibly being TRBD1 (5 bases). V lost 7 bases to trimming and J lost 10 bases, with 13 bases between them. Germline CDR1 is MDHEN and CDR2 is SYDVKM. This CDR3 has 11 amino acids. This CDR3 is CASIGTLGAFF. CDR3 nucleotides: TGTGCCAGCATTGGGACCTTGGGAGCTTTCTTT.

The CDR3 nucleotides read TGTGCCAGCAGCCGGGACCGGGGACTAGCGGGAGGATGGTTCTTC. Translation gives CASSRDRGLAGGWFF. The chain carries TRBV6-6 and TRBJ2-1; TRBD2 matches at 15 bases. Germline loops: CDR1 MNHNY, CDR2 SVGAGI (reference sequence). The CDR3 contains 15 residues. With 6 bases clipped from V and 15 bases from J, the junction kept 12 bases outside the gene matches.

J is TRBJ2-4 and V is TRBV7-9; 12 bases match TRBD1. With 4 bases clipped from V and 6 bases from J, the junction kept 13 bases outside the gene matches. There are 18 residues in the CDR3. Germline loops: CDR1 SEHNR, CDR2 FQNEAQ (reference sequence). DNA of the CDR3: TGTGCCAGCAGCTCCCAGCCCGGGACAGGGGGCGCGGCAAACATTCAGTACTTC. The encoded protein is CASSSQPGTGGAANIQYF.

The chain employs TRBV9 and TRBJ1-3; possibly TRBD1 for D (6 bases). V lost 2 bases to trimming and J lost 2 bases, with 11 bases between them. Germline V gives CDR1 SGDLS, CDR2 YYNGEE. The CDR3 covers 15 residues. CDR3 protein: CASSVTGFPGNTIYF. The CDR3, as DNA: TGTGCCAGCAGCGTCACAGGGTTTCCTGGAAACACCATATATTTT. The whole variable domain, remainder taken from reference TRBV9 and TRBJ1-3, is DSGVTQTPKHLITATGQRVTLRCSPRSGDLSVYWYQQSLDQGLQFLIQYYNGEERAKGNILERFSAQQFPDLHSELNLSSLELGDSALYFCASSVTGFPGNTIYFGEGSWLTVV.